These 25 T cell receptor beta chains came from one sample sequenced in a study of T cell repertoires in cytomegalovirus infection. No cognate antigen is known for these TCRs. TCRdb passed the reads through MiXCR, listing each CDR3 protein once. The sample includes hundreds of thousands of distinct CDR3 sequences, around 32% of them seen just once. The sequenced sample was cultured PBMCs, obtained from culture after CMV antigen stimulation. Receptors originate from a human donor in good health (CMV status not recorded). Some clones in this sample may be carry-over from other donors' samples.

The gene calls are TRBV12-3 or TRBV12-4 and TRBJ1-2; D is perhaps TRBD1 (5 bases). This CDR3 contains 12 residues. Trimming shortened V by 3 bases and J by 12 bases, and 14 bases separated the two germline ends. The DNA of the CDR3 is TGTGCCAGCAGTTTTGGGACGGGAGGCCACACCTTC. Protein: CASSFGTGGHTF.

Many counts were recorded for this clonotype. The V gene is TRBV7-2, the J gene TRBJ1-2; 8 bases match TRBD1. CDR1 and CDR2 (germline): SGHTA, FQGNSA. This CDR3 contains 18 residues. Unmatched junction bases numbered 18, after V lost 2 bases and J lost 7 bases. The CDR3 coding sequence is TGTGCCAGCAGCTTAAATCCCGGACAGGGAGGGACCAGTGGTGGCTACACCTTC. Translation gives CASSLNPGQGGTSGGYTF.

The rearrangement links TRBV6-8 to TRBJ2-2, with D possibly being TRBD1 (5 bases). V lost 0 bases and J lost 1, with 9 bases in between. The CDR3 is 16 amino acids. Germline loops: CDR1 MNHGY, CDR2 SAAAGT. In nucleotides, the CDR3 is TGTGCCAGCAGTTACTCTTTCCAGGGGAACACCGGGGAGCTGTTTTTT. Translation gives CASSYSFQGNTGELFF.

The chain couples TRBV19 to TRBJ1-6; D uncertain. Per the germline V gene, CDR1 is LNHDA and CDR2 is SQIVND (reference sequence). The CDR3 totals 12 residues. Trimming removed 7 bases from V and 6 bases from J, with 7 bases in between. CDR3 amino acids: CASTDRNSPLHF. The CDR3 DNA follows: TGTGCCAGTACTGACCGTAATTCACCCCTCCACTTT.

This clonotype was seen only a few times. The chain has TRBV6-2 or TRBV6-3 and TRBJ2-7, with TRBD1 identical over 8 bases. The V segment lost 4 bases and the J segment 4 bases; nucleotides outside the gene matches: 15. This CDR3 region has 17 residues. Germline values: CDR1 MNHEY, CDR2 SVGEGT. CDR3 region: CASSSSYPGQVDYEQYF. DNA for the CDR3: TGTGCCAGCAGTTCGAGTTACCCGGGACAGGTTGATTACGAGCAGTACTTC.

This clonotype has more than one count but fewer than ten. This rearrangement joins TRBV7-9 to TRBJ2-5; D is ambiguous. The CDR3 runs 12 residues. V lost 6 bases and J 5 bases, leaving 10 bases between the germline ends. Per germline, CDR1 SEHNR and CDR2 FQNEAQ (reference sequence). The CDR3 sequence: CASRKLAETQYF. Here the CDR3 DNA reads TGTGCCAGCAGGAAGCTTGCTGAGACCCAGTACTTC.

The V call is TRBV6-1, the J call TRBJ1-5; 8 bases map to TRBD1. This CDR3 has 17 residues. After removal of 4 bases from V and 9 bases from J, the junction contained 17 bases not matched to a gene. Germline V lookup: CDR1 MNHNS, CDR2 SASEGT. DNA of the CDR3: TGTGCCAGCAGTGGGTTTTCGGGACAGGAGAGGGGGCGGCCCCAGCATTTT. It encodes CASSGFSGQERGRPQHF.

This clonotype was observed a handful of times. The chain recombines TRBV7-2 with TRBJ1-1; D unclear. The V end lost 5 bases, the J end lost 1 base, and 14 bases lay between the germline ends. This CDR3 is built from 15 residues. CDR1 and CDR2 (germline): SGHTA, FQGNSA. CDR3 loop: CASSRSRQSNTEAFF. CDR3 DNA sequence: TGTGCCAGCAGCCGGTCGCGGCAGTCGAACACTGAAGCTTTCTTT.

This chain joins TRBV10-2 and TRBJ2-7; D is perhaps TRBD1 (5 bases). The V gene lost 2 bases and the J gene lost 7 bases, with 12 bases spanning the gap. This CDR3 comprises 13 residues. The germline gives CDR1 WSHSY, CDR2 SAAADI. The DNA of the CDR3 is TGCGCCAGCAGTGAGAGGACATTGGGGGAGCAGTACTTC. This codes for CASSERTLGEQYF.

This clonotype was seen a few times. This sequence joins TRBV2 and TRBJ2-7; D is perhaps TRBD1 (6 bases). Trimming stripped 6 bases from V and 5 bases from J, with 17 bases between. Per germline, CDR1 SNHLY and CDR2 FYNNEI. This CDR3 is built from 14 residues. CDR3 loop: CASRRQVSPDEQYF. In nucleotides, the CDR3 is TGTGCCAGCAGGAGACAGGTCTCACCTGACGAGCAGTACTTC.

The genes are TRBV20-1 and TRBJ2-1, with D unresolved. Looked up from germline, CDR1 is DFQATT and CDR2 is SNEGSKA (reference sequence). Trimming removed 3 bases from V and 9 bases from J, with 9 bases in between. This CDR3 contains 11 residues. The CDR3 DNA sequence: TGCAGTGCTAGCCTAGTAGGTGAGCAGTTCTTC. Translated, it gives CSASLVGEQFF.

The chain is built from TRBV19 and TRBJ2-6; D remains ambiguous. This CDR3 is built from 16 residues. From germline, CDR1 is LNHDA and CDR2 SQIVND (reference sequence). Between the trimmed V and J ends, which lost 4 bases and 0 bases, there was a span of 10 bases. CDR3 nucleotides: TGTGCCAGTAGTAAGGGCAGGTCCTCTGGGGCCAACGTCCTGACTTTC. It encodes CASSKGRSSGANVLTF.

There are a few counts of this clonotype. This sequence joins TRBV18 and TRBJ2-7, with 8 nucleotides matching TRBD1. Germline V gene data show CDR1 as KGHSH and CDR2 as LQKENI. The CDR3 length is 14 residues. The J segment lost 9 bases and the V segment lost 2 bases, leaving 9 bases of the junction unmatched. The CDR3 loop is CASSPGTGRTMQYF. The CDR3 DNA reads TGTGCCAGCTCACCAGGGACAGGACGTACGATGCAGTACTTC.

This clonotype was observed a handful of times. This sequence joins TRBV7-2 and TRBJ2-2; D is perhaps TRBD2 (7 bases). The CDR3 extends over 16 amino acids. Germline-derived CDR1 and CDR2 are SGHTA and FQGNSA. The ends were cut back, 1 base at V and 4 bases at J, with 13 bases in the middle. The CDR3, as DNA: TGTGCCAGCAGCTTAGAAGGGGGGGCGGGCACCGGGGAGCTGTTTTTT. Amino acids: CASSLEGGAGTGELFF. Full variable domain (rest looked up from reference TRBV7-2 and TRBJ2-2): GAGVSQSPSNKVTEKGKDVELRCDPISGHTALYWYRQSLGQGLEFLIYFQGNSAPDKSGLPSDRFSAERTGGSVSTLTIQRTQQEDSAVYLCASSLEGGAGTGELFFGEGSRLTVL.

This clonotype showed up many times. V gene TRBV7-2 combines with J gene TRBJ2-1; perhaps TRBD2 as D (6 bases). The CDR3 runs to 14 residues. Germline assignment: CDR1 SGHTA and CDR2 FQGNSA. The V end lost 4 bases, the J end lost 6 bases, and 13 bases lay between the germline ends. This chain's CDR3 is CASSSIAELNEQFF. Here the CDR3 DNA reads TGTGCCAGCAGCTCTATAGCGGAGCTCAATGAGCAGTTCTTC.

The chain uses TRBV6-1 and TRBJ1-5; possibly TRBD1 for D (5 bases). This CDR3 comprises 15 residues. Trimming took off 2 bases at V and 5 bases at J, with 13 bases between the two ends. Germline CDR1 and CDR2: MNHNS and SASEGT. CDR3 nucleotides: TGTGCCAGCAGTGAATGGGTGCAGGGTGATCAGCCCCAGCATTTT. This gives the protein CASSEWVQGDQPQHF.

This clonotype has only a few counts. In nucleotides, the CDR3 is TGTGCCAGCAGCTTAAATGCAGGGCTGAAGCACTCTGGGGCCAACGTCCTGACTTTC. Protein product: CASSLNAGLKHSGANVLTF. The chain recombines TRBV7-8 with TRBJ2-6, with a weak D call TRBD1 (5 bases). Germline loops: CDR1 SGHVS, CDR2 FQNEAQ. The CDR3 length is 19 residues. V was trimmed by 2 bases and J by 0 bases, leaving 17 bases between them.

The chain has TRBV10-3 and TRBJ2-5; tentative D call: TRBD2 (6 bases). The germline V and J ends were trimmed by 6 bases and 2 bases, with 19 bases remaining between them. The germline gives CDR1 ENHRY, CDR2 SYGVKD. This CDR3 is 16 amino acids long. CDR3 sequence (DNA): TGTGCCATCAGGGGGGGTGCTGGGGAATCACAAGAGACCCAGTACTTC. Protein product: CAIRGGAGESQETQYF.

This clonotype appeared once. The gene calls are TRBV2 and TRBJ1-5; TRBD1 matches at 7 bases. Per germline, CDR1 SNHLY and CDR2 FYNNEI. J was trimmed by 6 bases and V by 6 bases; bases with no gene match: 11. The CDR3 runs 15 residues. CDR3 amino acids: CASSLSGGRTQPQHF. DNA of the CDR3: TGTGCCAGCAGCCTATCAGGGGGAAGGACTCAGCCCCAGCATTTT.

The gene calls are TRBV2 and TRBJ2-1, with D possibly matching TRBD1 (6 bases). Trimming stripped 5 bases from V and 15 bases from J, with 14 bases between. Per germline, CDR1 SNHLY and CDR2 FYNNEI. The CDR3 runs to 11 residues. The CDR3 reads CASSILQGPFF. The CDR3 DNA is TGTGCCAGCAGTATATTACAGGGACCGTTCTTC.

The gene calls are TRBV5-4 and TRBJ2-7; D is possibly TRBD2 (5 bases). CDR1 and CDR2 (germline): SGHNT, YYREEE (reference sequence). Trimming shortened V by 0 bases and J by 3 bases, and 10 bases separated the two germline ends. The CDR3 runs 14 residues. This chain's CDR3 is CASSLGGFNYEQYF. CDR3 nucleotides: TGTGCCAGCAGCTTGGGCGGGTTCAACTACGAGCAGTACTTC.

The rearrangement uses TRBV27 and TRBJ2-7; 14 bases are a match to TRBD2. The CDR3 loop spans 16 amino acids. The germline gives CDR1 MNHEY, CDR2 SMNVEV (reference sequence). The V and J ends lost 6 bases and 4 bases, in that order; junction bases with no gene match: 8. The CDR3 loop is CASSPIGLAGGYEQYF. The CDR3 DNA is TGTGCCAGCAGCCCCATCGGACTAGCGGGGGGATACGAGCAGTACTTC.

V gene TRBV5-1 combines with J gene TRBJ1-4; weak D call: TRBD1 (6 bases). Per germline, CDR1 SGHRS and CDR2 YFSETQ. The CDR3 consists of 15 residues. Trimming cost V 4 bases and J 1 base, with 11 bases left between them. CDR3 bases: TGCGCCAGCAGCGAGGGGGTTCTAACTAATGAAAAACTGTTTTTT. Amino acids: CASSEGVLTNEKLFF.

This clonotype was counted many times. This chain links TRBV12-3 or TRBV12-4 with TRBJ2-1, with 10 bases fitting TRBD2. The length of the CDR3 is 15 residues. Losses at the gene ends were 5 bases for V and 8 bases for J; bases not matched to a gene: 9. The chain's CDR3 is CASSPDEAGGDEQFF. The CDR3 DNA is TGTGCCAGCAGTCCGGATGAAGCGGGGGGGGATGAGCAGTTCTTC.

The V call is TRBV27, the J call TRBJ2-7; 8 bases agree with TRBD1. After removal of 0 bases from V and 3 bases from J, the junction contained 4 bases not matched to a gene. Germline V CDR1 and CDR2: MNHEY, SMNVEV (reference sequence). This CDR3 spans 15 amino acids. Here the CDR3 DNA reads TGTGCCAGCAGTTTATCGCGGACAGGGCTCTACGAGCAGTACTTC. It translates to CASSLSRTGLYEQYF.